This is a list of T cell receptor beta chains from one sample in a study of identical twins. In TCRdb, the 5' RACE reads were re-called with MiXCR into one record per CDR3 protein. The sample has some 1,600,000 distinct CDR3 sequences, about 31% seen once. Sequencing input: cord blood. The receptor set was obtained from a newborn girl in good health. CDR3s include the opening cysteine and the closing phenylalanine or tryptophan. The D gene is left open where the match is weak. Not every row has a clone size; where given, it reads once, few, many or a size class.

V,size,D,J,length,DNA,CDR3
TRBV5-1,.,TRBD2,TRBJ2-1,21,TGCGCCAGCAGCTCCGCCACGGTTTGGGGTGTGTCAGGACTAGCCTACAATGAGCAGTTCTTC,CASSSATVWGVSGLAYNEQFF
TRBV5-1,.,.,TRBJ2-1,16,TGCGCCAGCAGCTTGGCCGGGAGACAGGGTTACGATGAGCAGTTCTTC,CASSLAGRQGYDEQFF
TRBV7-7,.,TRBD2,TRBJ2-1,14,TGTGCTAGCAGCCCGGGACTAGCGGAATCTGTGCAGTTCTTC,CASSPGLAESVQFF
TRBV7-2,many,TRBD2,TRBJ2-3,15,TGTGCCAGCAGCTTATCGGGAGGCCTCACAGATACGCAGTATTTT,CASSLSGGLTDTQYF
TRBV20-1,.,TRBD2,TRBJ2-1,12,TGCAGTGGCGGGAGCTCCTACAATGAGCAGTTCTTC,CSGGSSYNEQFF
TRBV12-3/TRBV12-4,.,.,TRBJ2-3,13,TGTGCCAGCAGCCCAGGACCGATAGATACGCAGTATTTT,CASSPGPIDTQYF
TRBV7-8,.,.,TRBJ2-1,13,TGTGCCAGCAGCTTACTCAAGCGGGATGAGCAGTTCTTC,CASSLLKRDEQFF
TRBV12-3/TRBV12-4,many,TRBD2,TRBJ2-1,12,TGTGCCAGCAGTTATCTAGCGGGTGAGCAGTTCTTC,CASSYLAGEQFF
TRBV4-2,many,TRBD1,TRBJ2-7,15,TGTGCCAGCAGCCAATCCGGGACAGGGGGCTACGAGCAGTACTTC,CASSQSGTGGYEQYF
TRBV4-1,few,.,TRBJ2-3,15,TGCGCCAGCAGCCAAGAGGGGTTAAGGGCAGATACGCAGTATTTT,CASSQEGLRADTQYF
TRBV28,.,.,TRBJ2-3,21,TGTGCCAGCAGTCCAGGACAGGGGTCCACAACACTAGCGGGATCAGCGGATACGCAGTATTTT,CASSPGQGSTTLAGSADTQYF
TRBV4-2,few,TRBD2,TRBJ2-7,16,TGTGCCAGCAGCCCCCGATTAGCGGGGGCGGACAATGAGCAGTACTTC,CASSPRLAGADNEQYF
TRBV25-1,.,.,TRBJ2-1,16,TGTGCCAGCAGTGAACTAGCGAGAAGCTCCTACAATGAGCAGTTCTTC,CASSELARSSYNEQFF
TRBV7-2,.,.,TRBJ2-3,14,TGTGCCAGCAGCTTTATAATAGGGTCAGATACGCAGTATTTT,CASSFIIGSDTQYF
TRBV9,.,.,TRBJ2-1,14,TGTGCCAGCAGCGTATACTCCGCCTACAATGAGCAGTTCTTC,CASSVYSAYNEQFF
TRBV6-1,.,TRBD1,TRBJ1-5,17,TGTGCCAGCAGGCGGGACAGGGATCCTAATGGCAATCAGCCCCAGCATTTT,CASRRDRDPNGNQPQHF
TRBV20-1,.,TRBD2,TRBJ2-3,15,TGCAGTGCTCATAAAGCGGGGTCTGGCACAGATACGCAGTATTTT,CSAHKAGSGTDTQYF
TRBV4-2,.,TRBD2,TRBJ2-3,20,TGTGCCAGCAGCCAAGATCCCGGGACTAGCGGGAGTACTAGCACAGATACGCAGTATTTT,CASSQDPGTSGSTSTDTQYF
TRBV12-3/TRBV12-4,.,.,TRBJ2-1,13,TGTGCCAGCAGTTCATTACTGATTAATGAGCAGTTCTTC,CASSSLLINEQFF
TRBV4-1,few,.,TRBJ2-7,14,TGCGCCAGCAGCCAAGTTACTTCGACCTACGAGCAGTACTTC,CASSQVTSTYEQYF
TRBV12-3/TRBV12-4,.,.,TRBJ2-3,15,TGTGCCAGCAGTCCCACTAGGGTGGGTGCAGATACGCAGTATTTT,CASSPTRVGADTQYF
TRBV20-1,few,TRBD1,TRBJ2-1,15,TGCAGTGCTATCGACAGGGTTGGCCTCTACAATGAGCAGTTCTTC,CSAIDRVGLYNEQFF
TRBV6-6,.,.,TRBJ2-3,16,TGTGCCAGCAGTTACTCGATCCAGGCTATCACAGATACGCAGTATTTT,CASSYSIQAITDTQYF
TRBV13,.,TRBD1,TRBJ2-2,15,TGTGCCAGCAGCGAGGACAGGGCCTACACCGGGGAGCTGTTTTTT,CASSEDRAYTGELFF
TRBV20-1,few,TRBD2,TRBJ2-1,15,TGCAGTGCAGGGGAGCGGGGAAGGACCTACAATGAGCAGTTCTTC,CSAGERGRTYNEQFF
TRBV10-1,.,TRBD2,TRBJ2-3,14,TGCGCCAGCAGTGAGTGGGACTACACAGATACGCAGTATTTT,CASSEWDYTDTQYF
TRBV10-2,.,TRBD1,TRBJ2-2,16,TGCGCCAGCAGTGACCTGGACAGGGCTTACACCGGGGAGCTGTTTTTT,CASSDLDRAYTGELFF
TRBV21-1,.,.,TRBJ2-1,14,TGTGCCAGCAGCGCGGCTAGCGGCCCCAATGAGCAGTTCTTC,CASSAASGPNEQFF
TRBV5-1,few,TRBD2,TRBJ2-7,16,TGCGCCAGCAGCTTCCTGACTAGCGGGGTCTCCAATGAGCAGTACTTC,CASSFLTSGVSNEQYF
TRBV5-1,few,.,TRBJ1-2,15,TGCGCCAGCAGCTCTATCTGGACAGCTAACTATGGCTACACCTTC,CASSSIWTANYGYTF
TRBV12-3/TRBV12-4,.,.,TRBJ2-5,14,TGTGCCAGCACCCAGAAAGGGGTGTGGGAGACCCAGTACTTC,CASTQKGVWETQYF
TRBV24-1,many,TRBD1,TRBJ2-3,15,TGTGCCACCAGTGATTCGGGACAGGGCACAGATACGCAGTATTTT,CATSDSGQGTDTQYF
TRBV5-1,few,TRBD2,TRBJ2-1,13,TGCGCCAGCAGCTTGGGGACTAGTCATGAGCAGTTCTTC,CASSLGTSHEQFF
TRBV5-6,.,.,TRBJ2-4,11,TGTGCCAGCAGGTCCCAGGTCATTCAGTACTTC,CASRSQVIQYF
TRBV4-2,few,TRBD1,TRBJ1-2,13,TGTGCCAGCAGCCAAGACAGGGGGAAAGGCTACACCTTC,CASSQDRGKGYTF
TRBV5-1,.,.,TRBJ2-7,16,TGCGCCAGCAGCTTTAAACCTCCCTCGGCATCCTACGAGCAGTACTTC,CASSFKPPSASYEQYF
TRBV5-1,many,.,TRBJ2-7,14,TGCGCCAGCAGCCACACAGGTTACTCCTACGAGCAGTACTTC,CASSHTGYSYEQYF
TRBV20-1,.,.,TRBJ2-1,15,TGCAGTTTCAAGGCCCCGGACTTGCCCTACAATGAGCAGTTCTTC,CSFKAPDLPYNEQFF
TRBV4-2,many,TRBD2,TRBJ2-4,17,TGTGCCAGCAGCCAAGATTGGGGGGGACTAGCCAAAAACATTCAGTACTTC,CASSQDWGGLAKNIQYF
TRBV20-1,.,.,TRBJ2-7,13,TGCAGTGCTAGCGATGTAAGGGCCAACGAGCAGTACTTC,CSASDVRANEQYF
TRBV7-8,few,TRBD1,TRBJ2-7,16,TGTGCCAGCAGCGAGGGTTCTCGGGACAGCTCCTACGAGCAGTACTTC,CASSEGSRDSSYEQYF
TRBV28,.,.,TRBJ1-5,12,TGTGCCAGCAGTATCCAGGGCCAGCCCCAGCATTTT,CASSIQGQPQHF
TRBV2,.,TRBD1,TRBJ1-6,17,TGTGCCAGCAGTGTGGGGACAGGCCTCAATCGGGATTCACCCCTTCACTTT,CASSVGTGLNRDSPLHF
TRBV29-1,.,.,TRBJ2-7,14,TGCAGCGTTCTCCCCTCCCTGGGGAGTCTATTCCAGTACTTC,CSVLPSLGSLFQYF
TRBV5-6,few,.,TRBJ2-1,14,TGTGCCAGCAGCTTGGTGGGGTCTCCTAATGAGCAGTTCTTC,CASSLVGSPNEQFF
TRBV28,.,.,TRBJ2-7,13,TGTGCCAGCAGTTTCGTATGGTCCCTCTATCCGTACTTC,CASSFVWSLYPYF
TRBV7-6,.,TRBD1,TRBJ1-1,14,TGTGCCAGCAGCTTTCAGGGGGCGTTGGCTGAAGCTTTCTTT,CASSFQGALAEAFF
TRBV20-1,few,TRBD2,TRBJ2-1,17,TGCAGTGCTAGATCCCTAGCGGGGGGGCCATACTACAATGAGCAGTTCTTC,CSARSLAGGPYYNEQFF
TRBV20-1,.,.,TRBJ1-5,17,TGCAGTGCTAGAGGGACACCCTACCGGTATAGCAATCAGCCCCAGCATTTT,CSARGTPYRYSNQPQHF
TRBV18,.,.,TRBJ2-5,14,TGTGCCAGCTCGCGTACGGCCATAAAAGAGACCCAGTACTTC,CASSRTAIKETQYF
TRBV12-3/TRBV12-4,many,.,TRBJ1-4,12,TGTGCCAGCAGTGGAAAGAATGAAAAACTGTTTTTT,CASSGKNEKLFF
TRBV3-1,few,.,TRBJ2-7,15,TGTGCCAGCAGCCAAGAGGTGGCAGCCTCCTACGAGCAGTACTTC,CASSQEVAASYEQYF
TRBV10-3,.,TRBD1,TRBJ2-7,16,TGTGCCATCAGTGACCCCAGGACAGGGGGCTCCTACGAGCAGTACTTC,CAISDPRTGGSYEQYF
TRBV9,few,TRBD2,TRBJ2-1,20,TGTGCCAGCAGCCCCCTTCCGGGACTAGCGGGGGGGAGCTCCTACAATGAGCAGTTCTTC,CASSPLPGLAGGSSYNEQFF
TRBV29-1,.,TRBD1,TRBJ2-7,13,TGCAGCGTACAGGGGGCCAGCTCCTACGAGCAGTACTTC,CSVQGASSYEQYF
TRBV9,.,TRBD1,TRBJ2-3,17,TGTGCCAGCAGCGTAGCTACAGGGGGCGCAGGCACAGATACGCAGTATTTT,CASSVATGGAGTDTQYF
TRBV5-1,few,TRBD2,TRBJ2-1,19,TGCGCCAGCAGCTTGCTCCTACTAGCGGGGGGCCGAACCTACAATGAGCAGTTCTTC,CASSLLLLAGGRTYNEQFF
TRBV10-3,.,TRBD1,TRBJ1-2,13,TGTGCCATCGGAGACAGGGGGCCCTATGGCTACACCTTC,CAIGDRGPYGYTF
TRBV12-3/TRBV12-4,few,.,TRBJ2-7,13,TGTGCCAGCAGTTTAATACCGAGAGGCGAGCAGTACTTC,CASSLIPRGEQYF
TRBV28,few,TRBD1,TRBJ1-1,19,TGTGCCAGCAGTTTACCCTACTGGCCAGACAGGGTTAGGAACACTGAAGCTTTCTTT,CASSLPYWPDRVRNTEAFF